This entry lists 31 T cell receptor beta chains sequenced from one sample in a study of identical twins. TCRdb recomputed calls from the 5' RACE reads with MiXCR, one row per CDR3 protein. The repertoire holds approximately 1.8 million distinct CDR3 sequences, with 25% to 35% as singletons. What was sequenced was cord blood. The receptors stem from a newborn girl in good health.

V and J are TRBV7-2 and TRBJ2-3; D is unresolved. V lost 9 bases and J lost 2, with 12 bases in between. The germline CDR1 and CDR2 sequences are SGHTA and FQGNSA. This CDR3 has 13 amino acids. The DNA for the CDR3 is TGTGCCAGTACCCCCACTACCACAGATACGCAGTATTTT. It specifies CASTPTTTDTQYF.

The rearrangement joins TRBV10-3 to TRBJ2-7; D is possibly TRBD1 (6 bases). Germline loops: CDR1 ENHRY, CDR2 SYGVKD. V was trimmed by 4 bases and J by 5 bases, leaving 12 bases between them. The CDR3 covers 13 residues. The CDR3 DNA follows: TGTGCCATCAGTGGGGCAGGGGTCAACGAGCAGTACTTC. It yields the protein CAISGAGVNEQYF.

This clonotype was counted only a few times. V usage is TRBV6-1 and J usage is TRBJ2-5, with D maybe TRBD1 (6 bases). The germline V gene has CDR1 MNHNS and CDR2 SASEGT. Trimming shortened V by 7 bases and J by 4 bases, and 19 bases separated the two germline ends. The CDR3 totals 15 residues. The DNA of the CDR3 is TGTGCCAGCAACCTGAGGGGGACGGGCCTAGAGACCCAGTACTTC. Protein product: CASNLRGTGLETQYF.

The rearrangement uses TRBV20-1 and TRBJ2-7; D might be TRBD1 (5 bases). The last part of the DNA fits TRBJ2-5 better; the J call may be wrong. The CDR3 sequence is 13 residues long. Germline V CDR1 and CDR2: DFQATT, SNEGSKA (reference sequence). Here the CDR3 reads CSAKVAGSETQYF. CDR3 sequence (DNA): TGCAGTGCTAAGGTAGCAGGGTCAGAGACCCAGTACTTC.

In its sample, this clonotype was seen many times. The chain uses TRBV10-3 and TRBJ1-2, with TRBD1 matching over 7 bases. The CDR3 is 12 amino acids. With 2 bases clipped from V and 7 bases from J, the junction kept 1 base outside the gene matches. The germline gives CDR1 ENHRY, CDR2 SYGVKD. CDR3: CAISENRGGYTF. The CDR3 DNA sequence: TGTGCCATCAGTGAGAACAGGGGTGGCTACACCTTC.

The chain links TRBV11-2 to TRBJ1-4; D unresolved. The V end was cut by 3 bases, the J end by 3 bases, with 11 bases between. The CDR3 runs 15 residues. Germline V lookup: CDR1 SGHAT, CDR2 FQNNGV. CDR3 coding DNA: TGTGCCAGCAGCTTGTACGGACGGTCTAATGAAAAACTGTTTTTT. Protein product: CASSLYGRSNEKLFF.

In the case of this clonotype: A read error may be the cause here, since a much bigger clone is one base away. V is TRBV28 and J is TRBJ2-1, with TRBD1 identical over 8 bases. Germline V gene data show CDR1 as MDHEN and CDR2 as SYDVKM. The CDR3 consists of 15 residues. V lost 3 bases to trimming and J lost 10 bases; unmatched junction nucleotides: 11. CDR3 protein: CASSLAPDRGYEQFF. CDR3 sequence (DNA): TGTGCCAGCAGTTTGGCCCCCGACAGGGGTTACGAGCAGTTCTTC.

The CDR3 region has the DNA TGTGCCAGCAGTGATTCGGGGGGGATTGGTGAGCAGTTCTTC. Translated: CASSDSGGIGEQFF. V usage is TRBV2 and J usage is TRBJ2-1; 8 bases line up with TRBD2. The CDR3 has 14 residues. Germline-derived CDR1 and CDR2 are SNHLY and FYNNEI. J lost 9 bases, V lost 3 bases, and 7 bases had no gene match.

This clonotype was seen a handful of times. CDR3 sequence reads: CASSQVLAPEQYF. DNA for the CDR3: TGCGCCAGCAGCCAAGTTCTGGCTCCTGAGCAGTACTTC. The V gene is TRBV4-1, the J gene TRBJ2-5, with D uncertain. CDR3 length equals 13 residues. Trimming took 1 base from V and 11 from J, leaving 14 bases between them. Germline CDR1 is MGHRA and CDR2 is YSYEKL.

The chain joins TRBV6-1 to TRBJ2-1; 7 nucleotides align to TRBD2. Germline V gene lookup returns CDR1 MNHNS and CDR2 SASEGT. CDR3 size: 14 residues. Trimming cost V 2 bases and J 8 bases; bases outside gene matches: 6. CDR3 in amino acids: CASSERREIHEQFF. CDR3 DNA: TGTGCCAGCAGTGAACGGCGGGAGATCCATGAGCAGTTCTTC.

The chain combines TRBV6-6 with TRBJ1-2; weak D call: TRBD1 (6 bases). CDR3 length: 15 amino acids. V was clipped by 5 bases and J by 4 bases, with 17 bases between them. Germline lookup yields CDR1 MNHNY and CDR2 SVGAGI (reference sequence). CDR3 in amino acids: CASSTVYRAPYGYTF. Written as DNA, the CDR3 is TGTGCCAGCAGTACAGTCTACAGGGCCCCCTATGGCTACACCTTC.

V gene TRBV20-1 combines with J gene TRBJ1-2, with TRBD1 matching over 7 bases. The trim removed 2 bases at V and 5 bases at J, leaving 11 bases unmatched. Germline V gene lookup returns CDR1 DFQATT and CDR2 SNEGSKA (reference sequence). This CDR3 has 15 amino acids. DNA of the CDR3: TGCAGTGCTAGATCCAGGGGGTTTACCCGGTATGGCTACACCTTC. Encoded protein: CSARSRGFTRYGYTF.

This sequence joins TRBV25-1 and TRBJ2-7; 7 bases agree with TRBD2. The CDR3 is 16 amino acids. V lost 4 bases, J lost 0 bases, and 9 bases stayed unmatched. Germline CDR1 is MGHDK and CDR2 is SYGVNS. In nucleotides, the CDR3 is TGTGCCAGCAGTGGGCAGCGGGACCCAAGCTCCTACGAGCAGTACTTC. Its translation is CASSGQRDPSSYEQYF.

The V and J genes are TRBV24-1 and TRBJ2-3; D perhaps matches TRBD2 (7 bases). The ends were cut back, 3 bases at V and 4 bases at J, with 19 bases in the middle. Looked up from germline, CDR1 is KGHDR and CDR2 is SFDVKD. This CDR3 is 17 amino acids long. The CDR3 DNA reads as TGTGCCACCAGTGATCCCATGGGGGCGGGAGACGCAGATACGCAGTATTTT. Its translation: CATSDPMGAGDADTQYF.

V gene TRBV20-1 combines with J gene TRBJ2-3; TRBD2 matches 14 bases. With V trimmed by 1 base and J by 2 bases, 2 bases remained unmatched. Germline CDR1 reads DFQATT; CDR2 reads SNEGSKA (reference sequence). The CDR3 spans 16 residues. CDR3 loop: CSARAGLAGDTDTQYF. CDR3 sequence (DNA): TGCAGTGCTAGAGCGGGACTAGCGGGGGACACAGATACGCAGTATTTT.

A word on this clonotype: This clone may be a read error of a much larger clone one base away. The chain employs TRBV6-1 and TRBJ2-7; possible D gene TRBD1, 6 bases. Looked up from germline, CDR1 is MNHNS and CDR2 is SASEGT. The CDR3 is 13 amino acids. CDR3 DNA sequence: TGTGCCAGCAGGTTGGACAGCTCCTACGAGCGGTACTTC. Its protein is CASRLDSSYERYF.

This clonotype was found many times. This rearrangement joins TRBV5-1 to TRBJ2-3; TRBD2 aligns across 8 bases. Germline loops: CDR1 SGHRS, CDR2 YFSETQ. The CDR3 runs to 16 residues. J was trimmed by 5 bases and V by 3 bases; bases with no gene match: 11. CDR3 coding DNA: TGCGCCAGCAGCTCCCGGACTAGCAAGAGTGGAGATACGCAGTATTTT. The encoded protein is CASSSRTSKSGDTQYF.

This clonotype was counted a few times. The chain couples TRBV12-3 or TRBV12-4 to TRBJ1-5; possibly TRBD1 for D (5 bases). V was shortened by 7 bases and J by 0 bases, with 13 bases between the two germline ends. The length of the CDR3 is 15 residues. This CDR3 reads CASTPGRNSNQPQHF. In DNA, the CDR3 is TGTGCCAGCACCCCGGGACGGAATAGCAATCAGCCCCAGCATTTT.

The chain recombines TRBV9 with TRBJ2-1; 10 bases are a match to TRBD2. The germline gives CDR1 SGDLS, CDR2 YYNGEE. This CDR3 region has 16 residues. J gave up 0 bases and V 2 bases, and 2 bases lay outside the gene matches. CDR3 protein: CASSVSSGSSYNEQFF. CDR3 in DNA: TGTGCCAGCAGCGTTTCTAGCGGGAGCTCCTACAATGAGCAGTTCTTC.

In its sample, this clonotype was seen many times. V and J are TRBV5-1 and TRBJ2-1; TRBD1 aligns across 9 bases. The V gene's germline CDR1 is SGHRS and CDR2 YFSETQ. The CDR3 consists of 15 residues. With V trimmed by 5 bases and J by 3 bases, 6 bases remained unmatched. The CDR3 nucleotides are TGCGCCAGCAGTTCGGGACAGGGATACTACAATGAGCAGTTCTTC. Translated: CASSSGQGYYNEQFF.

CDR3 nucleotide sequence: TGTGCCAGCCACGGGACACGTAATGAAAAACTGTTTTTT. The encoded protein is CASHGTRNEKLFF. The chain links TRBV7-2 to TRBJ1-4; D is possibly TRBD1 (6 bases). Germline CDR1 reads SGHTA; CDR2 reads FQGNSA. This CDR3 has 13 amino acids. V was shortened by 8 bases and J by 4 bases, with 11 bases between the two germline ends.

At least ten counts were recorded for this clonotype. The V and J genes are TRBV12-3 or TRBV12-4 and TRBJ2-1; the D gene is possibly TRBD1 (5 bases). Trimming shortened V by 5 bases and J by 7 bases, and 12 bases separated the two germline ends. The CDR3 runs 13 residues. The CDR3 sequence is CASSPPPGNEQFF. Written as DNA, the CDR3 is TGTGCCAGCAGTCCCCCACCAGGGAATGAGCAGTTCTTC.

The sample holds many counts of this clonotype. V usage is TRBV9 and J usage is TRBJ2-7, with 7 bases that match TRBD2. The CDR3 spans 14 residues. CDR1 and CDR2 (germline): SGDLS, YYNGEE. V dropped 3 bases and J dropped 0; count of bases not matched to a gene: 3. The CDR3, as DNA: TGTGCCAGCAGCGGCGGACTAGGCTCCTACGAGCAGTACTTC. Residues: CASSGGLGSYEQYF.

The chain has TRBV12-3 or TRBV12-4 and TRBJ2-5; D may match TRBD1 or TRBD2 (6 bases each). The better agreement between TRBJ2-7 and the DNA end casts doubt on the J call. The CDR3 contains 14 residues. CDR3 sequence (DNA): TGTGCCAGCAGTTCCCGGAGGGGGGTTATCGAGCAGTACTTC. This codes for CASSSRRGVIEQYF.

The chain uses TRBV3-1 and TRBJ2-2; TRBD1 might be the D (6 bases). Per germline, CDR1 LGHDT and CDR2 YNNKEL (reference sequence). The germline V and J ends were trimmed by 3 bases and 0 bases, with 8 bases remaining between them. This CDR3 has 15 amino acids. The CDR3 is CASSQGHANTGELFF. CDR3 DNA: TGTGCCAGCAGCCAGGGACACGCGAACACCGGGGAGCTGTTTTTT.

V usage is TRBV2 and J usage is TRBJ2-7, with 7 bases aligning to TRBD1. The CDR3 extends over 13 amino acids. CDR1 SNHLY and CDR2 FYNNEI come from the germline V gene. V lost 7 bases to trimming and J lost 2 bases; unmatched junction nucleotides: 5. The CDR3 sequence: CASIGTAPYEQYF. For the CDR3, the DNA is TGTGCCAGCATCGGGACAGCCCCCTACGAGCAGTACTTC.

This clonotype was seen repeatedly, ten times or more. The chain links TRBV6-2 or TRBV6-3 to TRBJ2-7; weak D call: TRBD2 (5 bases). The CDR3 has 16 amino acids. CDR1 and CDR2 (germline): MNHEY, SVGEGT. The V gene lost 6 bases and the J gene lost 0 bases, with 18 bases spanning the gap. The DNA for the CDR3 is TGTGCCAGCAGCCAATTCGGAGAGGGAAGCTCCTACGAGCAGTACTTC. It specifies CASSQFGEGSSYEQYF.

Notes on this clonotype: One end of the junction fails to match germline, which may point to a read error. The V and J genes are TRBV5-1 and TRBJ1-6; 7 bases are a match to TRBD1. The length of the CDR3 is 15 residues. Per the germline V gene, CDR1 is SGHRS and CDR2 is YFSETQ. The CDR3 DNA sequence: TGCGCCAGCAGCTTTTCGACAGGGACTAGGACACCCCCCCACTTT. This gives the protein CASSFSTGTRTPPHF.

This clonotype came up a few times. The gene calls are TRBV28 and TRBJ1-4, with 8 positions matching TRBD1. The CDR3 sequence is 14 residues long. Trimming removed 3 bases from V and 8 bases from J; junction bases left unmatched: 5. The germline gives CDR1 MDHEN, CDR2 SYDVKM. In nucleotides, the CDR3 is TGTGCCAGCAGTTTTGGGGGACAGGAGGAAAAACTGTTTTTT. This encodes CASSFGGQEEKLFF.

V gene TRBV20-1 combines with J gene TRBJ1-1; 9 bases align to TRBD1. Germline trimming cut 4 bases from V and 7 bases from J; bases unmatched to any gene: 7. The germline gives CDR1 DFQATT, CDR2 SNEGSKA (reference sequence). The CDR3 totals 13 residues. CDR3 nucleotides: TGCAGTGCTACTGGGACAGGGCCGGGTGAAGCTTTCTTT. Translation: CSATGTGPGEAFF.

This clonotype has ten or more counts. One end of the junction is discordant with germline, which a read error may explain. The chain's CDR3 is CASSLRTQETQYF. The CDR3 DNA follows: TGTGCCAGCAGCTTAAGAACTCAAGAGACCCAGTACTTC. This chain links TRBV5-1 with TRBJ2-5; no clear D gene. Germline values: CDR1 SGHRS, CDR2 YFSETQ. This CDR3 has 13 residues.